The clone carrying this TCR beta chain was seen a handful of times. The data originate from a study of T cells in Graves' hyperthyroidism and ophthalmopathy. Study as a whole: Upon initial diagnosis and before any treatment, peripheral blood was collected.

This CDR3 has 15 amino acids. The V end was cut by 4 bases, the J end by 0 bases, with 12 bases between. In germline, CDR1 is SGHNT, CDR2 YYREEE (reference sequence). Using RNA transcripts as the source, TCR beta CDR3 regions were amplified. The primer set for the first-round RT-PCR of the TCR CDR3 was HTBI. TCRdb called the multiplex PCR reads again in MiXCR, with one record for every CDR3 protein. The data contain about 290,000 distinct CDR3 sequences, 13% to 15% of them singletons. Newly diagnosed hyperthyroidism, duration under 2 months, in patients aged 18 to 65. Exclusions: uncontrolled infection, other autoimmune disease, pregnancy, lactation.

The TCR sequence derives from a woman aged 45-60 years with Graves' hyperthyroidism that later progressed to Graves' ophthalmopathy. The rearrangement links TRBV5-4 to TRBJ2-3, with D perhaps matching TRBD1 (7 bases). The sample taken for sequencing was blood. CDR3 sequence reads: CASSQGGASTDTQYF. The CDR3, as DNA: TGTGCCAGCAGCCAGGGGGGAGCGAGCACAGATACGCAGTATTTT.